This T cell receptor (beta chain) was obtained from a study of cytomegalovirus exposure and HLA in healthy donors. Study-level background: Earlier findings included about 120 million unique TCR beta sequences obtained from 150 million to 200 million T cells. Whole-study findings and limits: About 90% or about 30% of the time was how often most TCR beta V segments were productive, according to an earlier analysis. CMV antigen specificity of a few CMV-associated chains was confirmed in vitro. Accounts indicate the classifier identified cytomegalovirus status with strong specificity and sensitivity.

PCR involved 60 Vbeta and 13 Jbeta primers. Method: immunoSEQ multiplex PCR; TCRdb's copy keeps in-frame clones and lacks some. The sample comprises over 150,000 clones, roughly 65% of which are singletons, and roughly 4.1% rests with the top ten. The CDR3 consists of 13 residues. Germline V CDR1 and CDR2: LNHDA, SQIVND (reference sequence). V lost 0 bases to trimming and J lost 11 bases; unmatched junction nucleotides: 7. This clone has a handful of counts. What it binds is unknown. V gene TRBV19 combines with J gene TRBJ2-7; 7 nucleotides align to TRBD1. Input material: PBMCs. The source of this sequence is a woman between 18 and 29 years old in good health and CMV-seropositive. CDR3 in amino acids: CASSIDEGAGKYF. CDR3 DNA sequence: TGTGCCAGTAGTATAGATGAGGGGGCAGGGAAGTACTTC.